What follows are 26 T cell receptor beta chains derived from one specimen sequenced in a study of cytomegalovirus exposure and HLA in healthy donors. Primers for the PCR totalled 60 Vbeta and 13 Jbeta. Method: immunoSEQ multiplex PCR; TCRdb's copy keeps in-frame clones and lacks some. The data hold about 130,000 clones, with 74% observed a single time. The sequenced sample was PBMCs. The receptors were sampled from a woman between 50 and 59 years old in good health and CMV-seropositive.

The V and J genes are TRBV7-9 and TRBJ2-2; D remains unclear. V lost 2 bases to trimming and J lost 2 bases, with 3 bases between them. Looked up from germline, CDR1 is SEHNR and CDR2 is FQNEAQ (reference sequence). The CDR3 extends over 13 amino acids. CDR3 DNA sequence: TGTGCCAGCAGCTTACTCAACACCGGGGAGCTGTTTTTT. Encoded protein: CASSLLNTGELFF. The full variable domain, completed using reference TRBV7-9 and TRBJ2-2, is DTGVSQNPRHKITKRGQNVTFRCDPISEHNRLYWYRQTLGQGPEFLTYFQNEAQLEKSRLLSDRFSAERPKGSFSTLEIQRTEQGDSAMYLCASSLLNTGELFFGEGSRLTVL.

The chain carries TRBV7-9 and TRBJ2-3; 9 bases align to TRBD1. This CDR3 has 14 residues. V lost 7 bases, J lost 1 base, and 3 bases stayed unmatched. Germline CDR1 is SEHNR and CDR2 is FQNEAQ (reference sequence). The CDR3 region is CASNTGGGTDTQYF. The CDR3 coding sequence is TGTGCCAGCAACACAGGGGGCGGCACAGATACGCAGTATTTT.

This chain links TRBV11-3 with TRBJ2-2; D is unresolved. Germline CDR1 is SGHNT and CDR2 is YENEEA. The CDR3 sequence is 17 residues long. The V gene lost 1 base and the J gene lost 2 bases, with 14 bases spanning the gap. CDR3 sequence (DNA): TGTGCCAGCAGCTTAGGCGGTCCCTTAACTAACACCGGGGAGCTGTTTTTT. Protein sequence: CASSLGGPLTNTGELFF.

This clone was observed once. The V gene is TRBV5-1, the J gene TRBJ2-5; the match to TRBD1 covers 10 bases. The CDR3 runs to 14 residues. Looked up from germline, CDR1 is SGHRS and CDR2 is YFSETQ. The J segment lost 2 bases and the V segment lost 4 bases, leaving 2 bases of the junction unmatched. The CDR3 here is CASSGGQGQETQYF. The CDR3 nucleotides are TGCGCCAGCAGCGGGGGACAGGGGCAAGAGACCCAGTACTTC.

CDR3 in amino acids: CASSQRDRALKAFF. For the CDR3, the DNA is TGTGCCAGCAGCCAACGGGACAGGGCTCTGAAAGCTTTCTTT. The J gene is TRBJ1-1, the V gene TRBV7-2, with TRBD1 matching over 9 bases. Trimming removed 5 bases from V and 9 bases from J; junction bases left unmatched: 10. This CDR3 has 14 amino acids. CDR1 and CDR2 from the germline V gene are SGHTA and FQGNSA.

CDR3 DNA: TGCGCCAGCAGCCTTAGGACAGGGCGGTACGAGCAGTACTTC. This gives the protein CASSLRTGRYEQYF. The chain links TRBV4-3 to TRBJ2-7; 8 positions agree with TRBD1. Germline CDR1 and CDR2: LGHNA and YSLEER. There are 14 residues in the CDR3. Trimming removed 4 bases from V and 4 bases from J; junction bases left unmatched: 6.

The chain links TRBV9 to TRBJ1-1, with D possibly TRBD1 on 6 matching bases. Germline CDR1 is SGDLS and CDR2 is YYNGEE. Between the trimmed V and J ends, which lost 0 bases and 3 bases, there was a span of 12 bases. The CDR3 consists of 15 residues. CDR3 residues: CASSVDWTAHTEAFF. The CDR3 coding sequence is TGTGCCAGCAGCGTAGATTGGACAGCCCACACTGAAGCTTTCTTT.

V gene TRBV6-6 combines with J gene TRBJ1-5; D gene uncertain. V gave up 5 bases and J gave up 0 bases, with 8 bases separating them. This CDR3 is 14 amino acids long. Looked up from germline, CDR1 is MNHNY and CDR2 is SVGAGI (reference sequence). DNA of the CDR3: TGTGCCAGCAGTATGGGCTATAGCAATCAGCCCCAGCATTTT. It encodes CASSMGYSNQPQHF.

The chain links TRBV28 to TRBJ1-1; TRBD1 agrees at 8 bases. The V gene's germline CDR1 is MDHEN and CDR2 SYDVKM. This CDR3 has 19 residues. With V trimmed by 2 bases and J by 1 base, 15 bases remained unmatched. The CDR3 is CASSLRSRTGRPWNTEAFF. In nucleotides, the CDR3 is TGTGCCAGCAGTTTAAGATCCCGGACAGGGCGCCCTTGGAACACTGAAGCTTTCTTT.

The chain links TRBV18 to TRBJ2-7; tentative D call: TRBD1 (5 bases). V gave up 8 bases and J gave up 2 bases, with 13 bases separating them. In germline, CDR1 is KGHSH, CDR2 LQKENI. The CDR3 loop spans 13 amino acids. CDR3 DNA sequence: TGTGCCAGCGCCCTTCCAGGGACCTACGAGCAGTACTTC. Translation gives CASALPGTYEQYF.

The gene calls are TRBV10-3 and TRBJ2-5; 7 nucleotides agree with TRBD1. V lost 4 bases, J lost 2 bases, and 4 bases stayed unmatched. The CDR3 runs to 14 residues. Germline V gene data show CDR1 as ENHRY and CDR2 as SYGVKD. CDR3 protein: CAISVGQSQETQYF. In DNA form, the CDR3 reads TGTGCCATCAGTGTGGGACAGAGTCAAGAGACCCAGTACTTC.

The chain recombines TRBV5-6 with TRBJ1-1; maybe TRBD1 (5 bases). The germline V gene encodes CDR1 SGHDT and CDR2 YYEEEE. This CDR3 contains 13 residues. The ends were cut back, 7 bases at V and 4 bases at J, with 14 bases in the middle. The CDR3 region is CASWTVGPTEAFF. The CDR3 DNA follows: TGTGCCAGCTGGACCGTGGGGCCCACTGAAGCTTTCTTT.

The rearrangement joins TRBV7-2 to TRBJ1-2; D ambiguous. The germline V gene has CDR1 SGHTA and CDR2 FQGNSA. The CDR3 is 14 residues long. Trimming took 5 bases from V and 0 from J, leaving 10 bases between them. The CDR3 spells CASSQSRANYGYTF. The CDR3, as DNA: TGTGCCAGCAGCCAATCGCGGGCTAACTATGGCTACACCTTC. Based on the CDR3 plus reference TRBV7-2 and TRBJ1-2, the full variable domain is GAGVSQSPSNKVTEKGKDVELRCDPISGHTALYWYRQSLGQGLEFLIYFQGNSAPDKSGLPSDRFSAERTGGSVSTLTIQRTQQEDSAVYLCASSQSRANYGYTFGSGTRLTVV.

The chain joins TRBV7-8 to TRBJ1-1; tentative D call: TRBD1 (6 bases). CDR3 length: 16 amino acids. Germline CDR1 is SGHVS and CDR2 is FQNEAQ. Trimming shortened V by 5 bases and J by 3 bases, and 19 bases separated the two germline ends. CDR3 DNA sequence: TGTGCCAGCAGCCCCAGCACAGGGTTGCGATACACTGAAGCTTTCTTT. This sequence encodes CASSPSTGLRYTEAFF. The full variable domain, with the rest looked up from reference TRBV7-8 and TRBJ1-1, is GAGVSQSPRYKVAKRGQDVALRCDPISGHVSLFWYQQALGQGPEFLTYFQNEAQLDKSGLPSDRFFAERPEGSVSTLKIQRTQQEDSAVYLCASSPSTGLRYTEAFFGQGTRLTVV.

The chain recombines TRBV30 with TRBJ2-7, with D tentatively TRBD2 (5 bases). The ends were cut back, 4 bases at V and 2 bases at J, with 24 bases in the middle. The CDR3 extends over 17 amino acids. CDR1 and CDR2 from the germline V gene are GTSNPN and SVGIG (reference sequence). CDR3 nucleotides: TGTGCCTGGACCGCCTGGAGGCAAAAAGGGAAGGCCTACGAGCAGTACTTC. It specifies CAWTAWRQKGKAYEQYF.

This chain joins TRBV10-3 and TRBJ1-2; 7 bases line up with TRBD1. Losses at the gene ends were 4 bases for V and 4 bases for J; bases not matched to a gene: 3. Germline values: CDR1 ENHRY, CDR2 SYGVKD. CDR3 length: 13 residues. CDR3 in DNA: TGTGCCATCAGTGTCCGGGACAGCTATGGCTACACCTTC. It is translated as CAISVRDSYGYTF.

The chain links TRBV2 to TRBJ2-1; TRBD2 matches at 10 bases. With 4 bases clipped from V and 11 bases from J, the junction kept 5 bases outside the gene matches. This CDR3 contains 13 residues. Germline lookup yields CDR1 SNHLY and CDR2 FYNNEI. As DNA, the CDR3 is TGTGCCAGCAGTGTAGTAGCGGGGGGTCAGCAGTTCTTC. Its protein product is CASSVVAGGQQFF.

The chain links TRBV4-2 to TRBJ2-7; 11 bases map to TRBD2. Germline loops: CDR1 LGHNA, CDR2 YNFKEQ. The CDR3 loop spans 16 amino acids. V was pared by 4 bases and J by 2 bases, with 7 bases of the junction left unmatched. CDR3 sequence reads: CASSLRGTSGPYEQYF. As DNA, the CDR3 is TGTGCCAGCAGCCTTCGAGGGACTAGCGGACCCTACGAGCAGTACTTC.

CDR3 protein: CASSGRGQYGELFF. CDR3 DNA: TGTGCCAGCAGCGGGAGGGGCCAGTACGGGGAGCTGTTTTTT. The J gene is TRBJ2-2, the V gene TRBV5-4; 7 bases are a match to TRBD2. CDR1 and CDR2 (germline): SGHNT, YYREEE (reference sequence). This CDR3 spans 14 amino acids. Trimming took 4 bases from V and 7 from J; bases not matched to a gene: 7. The full variable domain, its missing parts supplied by reference TRBV5-4 and TRBJ2-2, is ETGVTQSPTHLIKTRGQQVTLRCSSQSGHNTVSWYQQALGQGPQFIFQYYREEENGRGNFPPRFSGLQFPNYSSELNVNALELDDSALYLCASSGRGQYGELFFGEGSRLTVL.

The CDR3 DNA follows: TGTGCCAGCAGTGAAACAGGGGTACGGTATGATGAAGCTTTCTTT. Protein product: CASSETGVRYDEAFF. The V and J genes are TRBV6-1 and TRBJ1-1; 7 nucleotides line up with TRBD1. In germline, CDR1 is MNHNS, CDR2 SASEGT. V was pared by 2 bases and J by 7 bases, with 10 bases of the junction left unmatched. The CDR3 has 15 residues.

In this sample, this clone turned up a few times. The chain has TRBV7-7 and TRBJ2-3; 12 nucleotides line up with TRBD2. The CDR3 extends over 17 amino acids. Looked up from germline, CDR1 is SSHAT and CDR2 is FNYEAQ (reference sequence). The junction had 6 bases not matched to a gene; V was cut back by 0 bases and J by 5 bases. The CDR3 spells CASSLAGLAGSLDTQYF. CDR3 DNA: TGTGCCAGCAGCTTAGCAGGACTAGCGGGGAGTCTAGATACGCAGTATTTT.

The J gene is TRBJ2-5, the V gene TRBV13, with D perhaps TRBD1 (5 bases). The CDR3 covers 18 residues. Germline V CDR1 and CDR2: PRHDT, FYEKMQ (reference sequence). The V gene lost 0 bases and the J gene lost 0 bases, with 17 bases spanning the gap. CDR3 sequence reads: CASSLGGPVGQYQETQYF. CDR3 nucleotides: TGTGCCAGCAGCTTAGGCGGACCGGTGGGGCAGTACCAAGAGACCCAGTACTTC.

The CDR3 reads CASSRGRSVYEQYF. The CDR3 region has the DNA TGTGCCAGCAGCCGAGGTCGTTCGGTCTACGAGCAGTACTTC. V usage is TRBV27 and J usage is TRBJ2-7; D not certain. The CDR3 sequence is 14 residues long. V was clipped by 6 bases and J by 3 bases, with 15 bases between them. The germline V gene has CDR1 MNHEY and CDR2 SMNVEV (reference sequence).

The CDR3 DNA reads as TGTGCCAGTAGTGTCACTAGCGGGGTATCCTACGAGCAGTACTTC. Translating gives CASSVTSGVSYEQYF. J is TRBJ2-7 and V is TRBV19, with 10 nucleotides matching TRBD2. With V trimmed by 5 bases and J by 1 base, 5 bases remained unmatched. CDR1 and CDR2 (germline): LNHDA, SQIVND (reference sequence). This CDR3 region has 15 residues.

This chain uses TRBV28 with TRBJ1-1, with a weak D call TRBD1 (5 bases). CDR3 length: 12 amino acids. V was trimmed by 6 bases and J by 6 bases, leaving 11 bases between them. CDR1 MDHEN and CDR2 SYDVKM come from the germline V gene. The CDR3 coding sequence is TGTGCCAGCAGAGGCCGGGGGGCTGAAGCTTTCTTT. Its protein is CASRGRGAEAFF.

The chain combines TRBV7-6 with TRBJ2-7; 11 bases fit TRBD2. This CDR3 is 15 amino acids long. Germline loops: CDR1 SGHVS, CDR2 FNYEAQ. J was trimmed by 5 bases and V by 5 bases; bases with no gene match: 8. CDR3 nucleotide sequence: TGTGCCAGCAGCCTCAATAGCGGGGGGGGAGACGAGCAGTACTTC. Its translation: CASSLNSGGGDEQYF. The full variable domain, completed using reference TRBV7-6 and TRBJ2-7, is GAGVSQSPRYKVTKRGQDVALRCDPISGHVSLYWYRQALGQGPEFLTYFNYEAQQDKSGLPNDRFSAERPEGSISTLTIQRTEQRDSAMYRCASSLNSGGGDEQYFGPGTRLTVT.